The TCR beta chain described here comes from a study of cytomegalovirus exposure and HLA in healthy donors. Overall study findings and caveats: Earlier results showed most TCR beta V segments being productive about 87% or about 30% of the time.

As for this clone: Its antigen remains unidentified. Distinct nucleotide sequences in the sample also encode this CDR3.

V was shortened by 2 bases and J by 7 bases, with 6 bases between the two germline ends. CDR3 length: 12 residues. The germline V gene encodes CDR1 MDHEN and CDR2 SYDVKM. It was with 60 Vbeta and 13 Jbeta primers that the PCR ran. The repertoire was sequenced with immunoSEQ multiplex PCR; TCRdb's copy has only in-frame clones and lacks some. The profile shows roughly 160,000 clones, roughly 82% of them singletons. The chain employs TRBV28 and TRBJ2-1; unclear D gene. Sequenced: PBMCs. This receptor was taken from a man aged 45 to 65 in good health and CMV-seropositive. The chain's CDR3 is CASSLLLNEQFF. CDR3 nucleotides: TGTGCCAGCAGTTTACTGTTAAATGAGCAGTTCTTC.